This T cell receptor (beta chain) appears in the sequencing data of a study of OX40 agonist ivuxolimab in advanced cancers. Study overall: Patients enrolled in dose escalation were diagnosed with hepatocellular carcinoma, melanoma, renal cell or head and neck cancer.

Clones were sequenced by immunoSEQ multiplex PCR, and TCRdb holds only the in-frame ones, with some missing. There are roughly 60,000 clones in the sample; 91% occur only once, and roughly 2% lies in the top ten. Germline V gene sequence: CDR1 KGHSH, CDR2 LQKENI. Trimming took 3 bases from V and 4 from J, leaving 12 bases between them. This CDR3 is built from 14 residues. The rearrangement joins TRBV18 to TRBJ1-2; maybe TRBD1 (5 bases). This clonotype was obtained from an adult with an advanced solid tumor such as melanoma, head and neck, liver or kidney cancer. Sequencing used CD4+ or CD8+ T cells sorted from blood, obtained in a trial of the OX40 agonist ivuxolimab. In DNA, the CDR3 is TGTGCCAGCTCACCCTCATCAGGGCCCTATGGCTACACCTTC. This gives the protein CASSPSSGPYGYTF.